The clone carrying this TCR beta chain was counted at least ten times. Its antigen is unknown. TCRdb re-called the reads with MiXCR, one entry per CDR3 protein. The sample carries 450,000 to 650,000 distinct CDR3 sequences, 26% recorded once. This sample was taken from a study of T cell repertoires in cytomegalovirus infection. Study at large: Public TCR beta signatures provided an indication of both CMV infection and a matching HLA type.

General observations from the study: The ex vivo response showed dominance by HLA-C-restricted CMV-specific TCR beta clonotypes.

Sequencing was performed on PBMCs. This clonotype originated in a human donor in good health (CMV status not recorded). Some clones in this sample may be carry-over from other donors' samples.

In DNA, the CDR3 is TGTGCCAGCAGCGCGTTCAATGAGCAGTTCTTC. It encodes CASSAFNEQFF. V usage is TRBV7-2 and J usage is TRBJ2-1; D unclear. Trimming stripped 5 bases from V and 6 bases from J, with 5 bases between. Germline V gene lookup returns CDR1 SGHTA and CDR2 FQGNSA. The CDR3 has 11 residues. Together with reference TRBV7-2 and TRBJ2-1, the CDR3 gives the full variable domain: GAGVSQSPSNKVTEKGKDVELRCDPISGHTALYWYRQSLGQGLEFLIYFQGNSAPDKSGLPSDRFSAERTGGSVSTLTIQRTQQEDSAVYLCASSAFNEQFFGPGTRLTVL.